This passage covers 22 T cell receptor beta chains from one sample sequenced in a study of spatial heterogeneity in lung cancer. Time point defined: blood at routine non-recurrence follow-up after resection. TCRs were sequenced from unsorted whole RNA of tumor, nontumor lung or PBMC. TCRdb reprocessed the 5' RACE reads with MiXCR, giving one entry per CDR3 protein. The sample consists of 25,000 to 30,000 distinct CDR3 sequences, 6% of them appearing once. The sequencing used PBMCs, collected at follow-up. These receptors came from a male donor with early-stage non-small cell lung cancer.

This clonotype was seen many times. CDR3 DNA: TGTGCCAGCAGCCCAGCGGCTGGAAGTAATACGCAGTATTTT. Its translation is CASSPAAGSNTQYF. The V and J genes are TRBV13 and TRBJ2-3; D is possibly TRBD2 (5 bases). Germline V gives CDR1 PRHDT, CDR2 FYEKMQ (reference sequence). The CDR3 has 14 amino acids. V was cut by 5 bases and J by 7 bases, with 16 bases left in between.

J is TRBJ1-6 and V is TRBV12-3 or TRBV12-4; D is unresolved. The CDR3 has 12 amino acids. V lost 4 bases and J 2 bases, leaving 0 bases between the germline ends. CDR3 in DNA: TGTGCCAGCAGTTCCTATAATTCACCCCTCCACTTT. Translating gives CASSSYNSPLHF.

This clonotype was seen many times. The rearrangement links TRBV7-2 to TRBJ1-1, with a possible D match to TRBD1 (6 bases). This CDR3 region has 15 residues. Trimming took off 5 bases at V and 1 base at J, with 14 bases between the two ends. Germline CDR1 SGHTA, CDR2 FQGNSA. As DNA, the CDR3 is TGTGCCAGCAGCCCCCATGGGGGCTCGAACACTGAAGCTTTCTTT. It yields the protein CASSPHGGSNTEAFF.

This clonotype was detected many times. The chain links TRBV11-2 to TRBJ2-3; 12 nucleotides align to TRBD2. The length of the CDR3 is 16 residues. Losses at the gene ends were 5 bases for V and 6 bases for J; bases not matched to a gene: 9. Germline loops: CDR1 SGHAT, CDR2 FQNNGV. CDR3 sequence reads: CASSPKTSGRFDTQYF. CDR3 coding DNA: TGTGCCAGCAGCCCTAAGACTAGCGGGAGATTTGATACGCAGTATTTT.

The rearrangement joins TRBV27 to TRBJ1-2; TRBD1 matches at 7 bases. V lost 6 bases to trimming and J lost 9 bases; unmatched junction nucleotides: 19. Per germline, CDR1 MNHEY and CDR2 SMNVEV (reference sequence). The CDR3 is 16 amino acids. The CDR3 loop reads CASSTTEDRALESYTF. The CDR3 DNA reads as TGTGCCAGCAGCACCACAGAAGACAGGGCTCTCGAAAGCTACACCTTC.

In regard to this clonotype: A read error may explain this, as a much larger clone is one base away. This chain connects TRBV6-1 to TRBJ1-6, with D possibly TRBD1 on 6 matching bases. The germline V gene encodes CDR1 MNHNS and CDR2 SASEGT. The CDR3 sequence is 14 residues long. CDR3 in amino acids: CVSRLQGFNSPLHF. The CDR3 nucleotides are TGTGTCAGCAGGCTACAGGGTTTCAATTCACCCCTCCACTTT.

For this clonotype: Given a much more abundant clone one base away, this may be a read error. The chain combines TRBV21-1 with TRBJ1-2; the DNA was not compared with TRBD1, the D call given in the table. TRBV21-1 is described as a pseudogene. CDR3 length: 16 residues. Written as DNA, the CDR3 is TGTGCCAGCAGCAAATCCTTTCAAGCAGGGTCCTATGGCTACACCTTC. Translation: CASSKSFQAGSYGYTF.

By frequency in the sample, this clonotype is medium-sized. The chain has TRBV7-3 and TRBJ1-6, with TRBD1 identical over 7 bases. V trimming: 6 bases; J trimming: 6 bases; junction bases outside the gene matches: 5. The CDR3 is 14 amino acids. From germline, CDR1 is SGHTA and CDR2 FQGTGA. CDR3 in amino acids: CASRSGQTNSPLHF. CDR3 coding DNA: TGTGCCAGCAGATCGGGACAGACTAATTCACCCCTCCACTTT. The variable domain in full, with the rest retrieved from reference TRBV7-3 and TRBJ1-6, is GAGVSQTPSNKVTEKGKYVELRCDPISGHTALYWYRQSLGQGPEFLIYFQGTGAADDSGLPNDRFFAVRPEGSVSTLKIQRTERGDSAVYLCASRSGQTNSPLHFGNGTRLTVT.

The chain couples TRBV6-2 or TRBV6-3 to TRBJ1-6; D unresolved. Germline CDR1 is MNHEY and CDR2 is SVGEGT. V was pared by 8 bases and J by 8 bases, with 13 bases between. This CDR3 contains 13 residues. CDR3: CASRPFRDSPLHF. The CDR3 coding sequence is TGTGCCAGCCGACCCTTTAGGGATTCACCCCTCCACTTT.

This clonotype appeared many times. This sequence joins TRBV9 and TRBJ2-3, with D uncertain. There are 15 residues in the CDR3. Germline values: CDR1 SGDLS, CDR2 YYNGEE. Between the trimmed V and J ends, which lost 2 bases and 2 bases, there was a span of 12 bases. DNA of the CDR3: TGTGCCAGCAGCGTTAGGGCAGCTTACACAGATACGCAGTATTTT. Amino acids: CASSVRAAYTDTQYF.

The rearrangement joins TRBV7-9 to TRBJ2-3; TRBD2 is a possible D gene (5 bases). The V and J ends lost 2 bases and 1 base respectively, with 10 bases between them. Germline V gene data show CDR1 as SEHNR and CDR2 as FQNEAQ (reference sequence). The CDR3 is made up of 15 amino acids. The CDR3 DNA sequence: TGTGCCAGCAGCTTAACGGCGGGCCGCACAGATACGCAGTATTTT. Its protein product is CASSLTAGRTDTQYF. The whole variable domain, filled in from reference TRBV7-9 and TRBJ2-3, reads DTGVSQNPRHKITKRGQNVTFRCDPISEHNRLYWYRQTLGQGPEFLTYFQNEAQLEKSRLLSDRFSAERPKGSFSTLEIQRTEQGDSAMYLCASSLTAGRTDTQYFGPGTRLTVL.

The table lists this clonotype with many counts. One junction end disagrees with the germline gene, perhaps due to a read error. This chain links TRBV7-7 with TRBJ2-1; 15 bases align to TRBD2. This CDR3 comprises 16 residues. Germline-derived CDR1 and CDR2 are SSHAT and FNYEAQ (reference sequence). The CDR3 sequence is CASSPWTSGRVNEQFF. The CDR3 bases are TGTGCTAGCAGCCCCTGGACTAGCGGGAGGGTGAATGAGCAGTTCTTC.

This clonotype was counted ten times or more. The chain couples TRBV12-3 or TRBV12-4 to TRBJ2-2, with D possibly TRBD1 on 6 matching bases. Trimming removed 3 bases from V and 4 bases from J, with 12 bases in between. The CDR3 consists of 15 residues. The CDR3 DNA reads TGTGCCAGCAGTTTCGTGGGGGCCGGCACCGGGGAGCTGTTTTTT. Translating it yields CASSFVGAGTGELFF.

The V gene is TRBV24-1, the J gene TRBJ2-3; 12 bases are shared with TRBD2. With 0 bases clipped from V and 3 bases from J, the junction kept 3 bases outside the gene matches. In germline, CDR1 is KGHDR, CDR2 SFDVKD. This CDR3 comprises 17 residues. The CDR3 here is CATSDLVGTSGTDTQYF. As DNA, the CDR3 is TGTGCCACCAGTGATTTGGTCGGGACTAGCGGGACAGATACGCAGTATTTT.

This clonotype was seen many times. This chain links TRBV7-2 with TRBJ2-2; D might be TRBD2 (5 bases). This CDR3 has 13 amino acids. Trimming left V 2 bases short and J 7 bases short, with 8 bases between. Germline values: CDR1 SGHTA, CDR2 FQGNSA. The CDR3: CASSLHSGGELFF. CDR3 in DNA: TGTGCCAGCAGCTTACACAGCGGCGGGGAGCTGTTTTTT.

This clonotype was counted ten times or more. This chain joins TRBV10-3 and TRBJ1-1; the D is unclear. The CDR3 is 13 residues long. Germline V gives CDR1 ENHRY, CDR2 SYGVKD. Trimming shortened V by 0 bases and J by 5 bases, and 7 bases separated the two germline ends. The CDR3 protein is CAISESSETEAFF. CDR3 sequence (DNA): TGTGCCATCAGTGAGTCGTCGGAAACTGAAGCTTTCTTT.

V and J are TRBV7-2 and TRBJ1-2; perhaps TRBD1 as D (5 bases). Deletions cut 5 bases from V and 2 bases from J, with 15 bases between. The CDR3 consists of 15 residues. CDR1 and CDR2 (germline): SGHTA, FQGNSA. The CDR3 DNA sequence: TGTGCCAGCAGCCTTGACTCGACAGTAAACTATGGCTACACCTTC. This sequence encodes CASSLDSTVNYGYTF.

V gene TRBV7-3 combines with J gene TRBJ1-5; D is undetermined. V dropped 5 bases and J dropped 2 bases, with 10 bases sitting between them. This CDR3 region has 14 residues. Per germline, CDR1 SGHTA and CDR2 FQGTGA. CDR3 DNA sequence: TGTGCCAGCAGCCCGCGCGGAGGCAATCAGCCCCAGCATTTT. It translates to CASSPRGGNQPQHF.

This clonotype was observed many times. The V and J genes are TRBV7-9 and TRBJ1-2, with a weak D call TRBD1 (6 bases). Trimming shortened V by 4 bases and J by 9 bases, and 18 bases separated the two germline ends. This CDR3 spans 14 amino acids. Germline V gene lookup returns CDR1 SEHNR and CDR2 FQNEAQ (reference sequence). The CDR3 DNA reads as TGTGCCAGCAGCTCCTGGGACATTTCCCAGAGCTACACCTTC. As protein: CASSSWDISQSYTF.

In this sample, this clonotype turned up many times. The rearrangement joins TRBV27 to TRBJ1-1; possibly TRBD1 for D (5 bases). Germline CDR1 and CDR2: MNHEY and SMNVEV (reference sequence). CDR3 length: 12 residues. The V and J ends lost 3 bases and 12 bases respectively, with 14 bases between them. The CDR3 DNA follows: TGTGCCAGCAGTTTTGCAGGGTCGAGGACTTTCTTT. Protein sequence: CASSFAGSRTFF.

This clonotype has a count of ten or more. The chain carries TRBV12-3 or TRBV12-4 and TRBJ2-1; possibly TRBD2 for D (5 bases). V was trimmed by 5 bases and J by 0 bases, leaving 14 bases between them. CDR3 length equals 16 residues. CDR3 region: CASSRTQTSSYNEQFF. As DNA, the CDR3 is TGTGCCAGCAGTAGGACTCAAACATCCTCCTACAATGAGCAGTTCTTC.

This clonotype was found many times. The chain couples TRBV9 to TRBJ2-7; D is undetermined. The CDR3 contains 14 residues. Trimming removed 2 bases at V and 2 bases at J, with 11 bases between. The V gene's germline CDR1 is SGDLS and CDR2 YYNGEE. The CDR3: CASSVGQSTYEQYF. The CDR3 region has the DNA TGTGCCAGCAGCGTCGGGCAGTCAACCTACGAGCAGTACTTC.